This TCR beta chain originates from a study of response to subunit inactivated influenza vaccine. General observations from the study: Every seasonal influenza vaccination brings in few new T cells, the authors suggested.

TCRdb recomputed calls from the RT-PCR reads with MiXCR, one row per CDR3 protein. The sample lists some 500,000 distinct CDR3 sequences, approximately 15% seen once, with roughly 3% in the top ten. The CDR3 extends over 17 amino acids. J gave up 7 bases and V 2 bases, and 13 bases lay outside the gene matches. The germline gives CDR1 ENHRY, CDR2 SYGVKD. This clonotype showed up just a few times. What it binds is unknown. Here the sequenced sample was CD4+ T cells sorted from PBMCs, taken around 25 months after vaccination. J is TRBJ1-4 and V is TRBV10-3; 7 bases line up with TRBD1. This clonotype was obtained from a man aged 50-75 years who received an inactivated influenza vaccine. The DNA of the CDR3 is TGTGCCATCAGTGAGACAGCTGACAGGGCGGCAGGTGAAAAACTGTTTTTT. It codes for CAISETADRAAGEKLFF.